This T cell receptor (beta chain) was retrieved from a study of cytomegalovirus exposure and HLA in healthy donors. PCR was performed using 60 Vbeta and 13 Jbeta primers. The repertoire was sequenced with immunoSEQ multiplex PCR; TCRdb's copy has only in-frame clones and lacks some. The repertoire includes 120,000 or so clones, about four fifths of them detected once, and about 3.9% sits in the top ten. The germline V gene has CDR1 SGHTA and CDR2 FQGTGA. Trimming removed 4 bases from V and 1 base from J, with 7 bases in between. The CDR3 has 13 amino acids. The chain uses TRBV7-3 and TRBJ2-5, with TRBD2 as a possible D gene (6 bases). This clonotype was sampled from a woman in her forties in good health and CMV-seropositive. Input material: PBMCs. The CDR3 DNA reads as TGTGCCAGCAGCTCGACTAGCCAAGAGACCCAGTACTTC. It codes for CASSSTSQETQYF. The variable domain in full, completed from reference TRBV7-3 and TRBJ2-5, reads GAGVSQTPSNKVTEKGKYVELRCDPISGHTALYWYRQSLGQGPEFLIYFQGTGAADDSGLPNDRFFAVRPEGSVSTLKIQRTERGDSAVYLCASSSTSQETQYFGPGTRLLVL.